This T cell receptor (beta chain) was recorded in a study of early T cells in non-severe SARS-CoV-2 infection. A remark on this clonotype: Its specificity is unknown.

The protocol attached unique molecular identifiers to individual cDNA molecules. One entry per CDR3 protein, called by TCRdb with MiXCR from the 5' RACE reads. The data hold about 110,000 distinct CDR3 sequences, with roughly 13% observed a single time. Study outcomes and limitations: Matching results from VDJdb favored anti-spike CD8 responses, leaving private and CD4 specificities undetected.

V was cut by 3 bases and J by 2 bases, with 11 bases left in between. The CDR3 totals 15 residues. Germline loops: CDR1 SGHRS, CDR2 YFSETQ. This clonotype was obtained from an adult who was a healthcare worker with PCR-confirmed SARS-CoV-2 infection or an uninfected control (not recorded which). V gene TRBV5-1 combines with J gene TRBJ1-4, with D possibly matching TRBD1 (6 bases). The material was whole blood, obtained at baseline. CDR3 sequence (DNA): TGCGCCAGCAGCTCTCGGGGGGCCACTAATGAAAAACTGTTTTTT. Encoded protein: CASSSRGATNEKLFF.